Listed below are T cell receptor beta chains from one sample, sequenced in a study of CD8+CD57+ T cells in acquired aplastic anemia. Each CDR3 protein is one row after TCRdb ran MiXCR on the reads. The repertoire holds over 40,000 distinct CDR3 sequences, with around two thirds as singletons. The sequenced material came from sorted CD4+, CD8+, or CD8+CD57+ T cells (not recorded which) from PBMCs. These TCRs come from a human donor in good health, serving as a control. CDR3s include the opening cysteine and the closing phenylalanine or tryptophan. D genes are given only for firm matches. Only part of the rows carry a size: once, few, many, or a class if the clone is expanded.

TRBD2	TRBV6-1	TRBJ2-1	many	TGTGCCAGCAGAATAACTAGCGCGAGCAATGAGCAGTTCTTC	CASRITSASNEQFF
.	TRBV10-3	TRBJ2-1	.	TGTACCATCGGCGAAGCGGGCCAGGGCGGTGAGCAGTTCTTC	CTIGEAGQGGEQFF
TRBD1	TRBV7-2	TRBJ1-5	.	TGTGCCAGCAGCTTGGACAGGGCTCAGCCCCAGCATTTT	CASSLDRAQPQHF
TRBD1	TRBV7-9	TRBJ2-7	.	TGTGCCAGCAGCTCCCCGGGACAGTTCGAGCAGTACTTC	CASSSPGQFEQYF
TRBD2	TRBV7-6	TRBJ2-7	few	TGTGCCAGCAGCTCGGCGGCTAGCGGGGGGGCCGGGACCTACGAGCAGTACTTC	CASSSAASGGAGTYEQYF
TRBD2	TRBV2	TRBJ2-1	.	TGTGCCAGCAGGACGGGGAGGGACGGCTACAATGAGCAGTTCTTC	CASRTGRDGYNEQFF
TRBD2	TRBV20-1	TRBJ2-1	medium-sized	TGCAGTGCTAGCCCACTAGCGGGAGATCACAATGAGCAGTTCTTC	CSASPLAGDHNEQFF
.	TRBV6-1	TRBJ1-2	many	TGTGCCAGCAGTGGGGATCTCTATGGCTACACCTTC	CASSGDLYGYTF
.	TRBV19	TRBJ2-6	.	TGTGCCAGTAGTATGGGGAGGTCTGGGGCCAACGTCCTGACTTTC	CASSMGRSGANVLTF
.	TRBV10-3	TRBJ2-7	once	TGTGCCACTGCGGCACCTACGAGGGCGCGCGAGCAGTACTTC	CATAAPTRAREQYF
.	TRBV6-4	TRBJ2-2	many	TGTGCCAGCAGTGACGACTTCAGCACCGGGGAGCTGTTTTTT	CASSDDFSTGELFF
TRBD2	TRBV20-1	TRBJ2-3	.	TGCAGTGCTACCCGGACTAGCGCAGATACGCAGTATTTT	CSATRTSADTQYF
TRBD1	TRBV9	TRBJ1-1	.	TGTGCCAGCAGCGTAGAGGAGGACAGGGTATTAGGAGCTTTCTTT	CASSVEEDRVLGAFF
.	TRBV3-1	TRBJ2-7	.	TGTGCCAGCAGCCAAGGCCGGACCGCTCCTGAGCAGTACTTC	CASSQGRTAPEQYF
.	TRBV10-2	TRBJ1-5	.	TGCGCCAGCAGTGAGCCCGGGGGAGGGGGCAATCAGCCCCAGCATTTT	CASSEPGGGGNQPQHF
.	TRBV29-1	TRBJ1-1	few	TGCAGCGTTCCGGGACAGAACACTGAAGCTTTCTTT	CSVPGQNTEAFF
.	TRBV10-3	TRBJ2-1	.	TGTGCCATCAGTGAAACGACGTGGGGGTTTGGTGAGCAGTTCTTC	CAISETTWGFGEQFF
.	TRBV29-1	TRBJ2-5	.	TGCAGCGTTGACTGGGGGTCCAAGGCCCAAGAGACCCAGTACTTC	CSVDWGSKAQETQYF
.	TRBV2	TRBJ2-3	.	TGTGCCAGCAGGGTTAGGAGTGCAGATACGCAGTATTTT	CASRVRSADTQYF
TRBD1	TRBV29-1	TRBJ1-2	few	TGCAGCGTTAGGGACAGTTCATATGGCTACACCTTC	CSVRDSSYGYTF
.	TRBV24-1	TRBJ2-3	medium-sized	TGTGCCACCAGTGTCCTGGGCGAAGATACGCAGTATTTT	CATSVLGEDTQYF
.	TRBV15	TRBJ2-7	.	TGTGCCACCAGCAGGGGCGGGCAGGGCAAAGGCGAGCAGTACTTC	CATSRGGQGKGEQYF
.	TRBV7-2	TRBJ2-7	.	TGTGCCAGTGTCGGTTTTGAGGAGCAGTACTTC	CASVGFEEQYF
.	TRBV29-1	TRBJ1-1	once	TGCAGCGTTGTTAGGGCCTCCCAGGCGGAAGCTTTCTTT	CSVVRASQAEAFF
TRBD1	TRBV24-1	TRBJ1-5	.	TGTGCCACCAGTGATTCGATCACAGGGGGTCAGCCCCAGCATTTT	CATSDSITGGQPQHF
TRBD1	TRBV29-1	TRBJ1-2	.	TGCAGCGTTGAACAGGGGGGCCACTATGGCTACACCTTC	CSVEQGGHYGYTF
TRBD1	TRBV20-1	TRBJ2-7	.	TGCAGTGCTAGAGAAGCTCGACAGGGGTTCGAGCAGTACTTC	CSAREARQGFEQYF
TRBD2	TRBV2	TRBJ2-5	.	TGTGCCGGGAGCGGGGGGATGAACGTTTTGGAGACCCAGTACTTC	CAGSGGMNVLETQYF
.	TRBV15	TRBJ2-2	once	TGTGCCACCAGCAGACGTACCCAGGGCACCGGGGAGCTGTTTTTT	CATSRRTQGTGELFF
.	TRBV25-1	TRBJ1-2	once	TGTGCCAGCACGGGGGGGGGTTGGTATGGCTACACCTTC	CASTGGGWYGYTF
.	TRBV7-3	TRBJ1-6	.	TGTGCCAGCAGCTTGGGGGGGTGGTATAATTCACCCCTCCACTTT	CASSLGGWYNSPLHF
TRBD1	TRBV25-1	TRBJ2-7	.	TGTGCCAGCAGTTTAAGGCAGGGGGCCTACGAGCAGTACTTC	CASSLRQGAYEQYF
.	TRBV9	TRBJ2-1	medium-sized	TGTGCCAGCGGTTCGGGGTCAACCTACAATGAGCAGTTCTTC	CASGSGSTYNEQFF
TRBD1	TRBV29-1	TRBJ1-6	once	TGCAGCGCAGTCCGACAGGGGGAATGGTCACCCCTCCACTTT	CSAVRQGEWSPLHF
.	TRBV19	TRBJ1-1	.	TGTGCCAGTAGTCCCACAGGAGCTGACACTGAAGCTTTCTTT	CASSPTGADTEAFF
TRBD1	TRBV24-1	TRBJ1-2	.	TGTGCCACCAGTGGCGAGACCGGGACAGGGGGCGAGGGCTACACCTTC	CATSGETGTGGEGYTF
.	TRBV5-1	TRBJ1-2	.	TGCGCCAGCAGACCTAACATCCAGGGCGGTAACTATGGCTACACCTTC	CASRPNIQGGNYGYTF
.	TRBV4-2	TRBJ2-7	.	TGTGCCAGCAGCCAAGCACTAGTAGTCGGCGAGCAGTACTTC	CASSQALVVGEQYF
TRBD2	TRBV11-1	TRBJ2-1	.	TGTGCCAGCAGTGGAATAGCGGGATACAATGAGCAGTTCTTC	CASSGIAGYNEQFF
.	TRBV19	TRBJ1-2	.	TGTGCCAGTAGTCCCGGACGGGTTAACTATGGCTACACCTTC	CASSPGRVNYGYTF
.	TRBV10-3	TRBJ2-7	.	TGTGCCATCAGTGACCCCGGCAGGACCTCCTACGAGCAGTACTTC	CAISDPGRTSYEQYF
.	TRBV7-2	TRBJ2-1	.	TGTGCCAGCAGCTTAGCGAGGGGCCAGCAGTTCTTC	CASSLARGQQFF
.	TRBV25-1	TRBJ1-2	.	TGTGCCAGCAGTGAATTGTCGGGGACGGGAATCTATGGCTACACCTTC	CASSELSGTGIYGYTF
.	TRBV19	TRBJ2-3	.	TGTGCCAGTAGTATAGATCTAAGGAATACGCAGTATTTT	CASSIDLRNTQYF
.	TRBV10-3	TRBJ2-5	few	TGTGCCATCAGTGTCGACCCACAAGAGACCCAGTACTTC	CAISVDPQETQYF
TRBD2	TRBV11-1	TRBJ2-1	few	TGTGCCAGCAGCGCGGGGGGGTTCTACAATGAGCAGTTCTTC	CASSAGGFYNEQFF
.	TRBV19	TRBJ2-5	.	TGTGCCAGTAGTATGTTCGCGGGTGGGGTGGAGACCCAGTACTTC	CASSMFAGGVETQYF
.	TRBV24-1	TRBJ2-4	once	TGTGCCACCAGTGGAGGGTTAGGTAGTAGAAGCAAAAACATTCAGTACTTC	CATSGGLGSRSKNIQYF
.	TRBV2	TRBJ2-7	.	TGTGCCAGCAGCCCCTCACTTGAGGCCGAGCAGTACTTC	CASSPSLEAEQYF
.	TRBV20-1	TRBJ2-1	.	TGCAGTGCTAGCGATCTCAATGAGCAGTTCTTC	CSASDLNEQFF
.	TRBV24-1	TRBJ2-7	once	TGTGCCACCAGTGACCTGGTAGCAGGTACCTACGAGCAGTACTTC	CATSDLVAGTYEQYF
.	TRBV7-2	TRBJ1-1	.	TGTGCCAGCAGCTTAGCAACAGGATACGGGGGAGCTTTCTTT	CASSLATGYGGAFF